This entry is about one T cell receptor (beta chain). The sample is drawn from a study of cytomegalovirus exposure and HLA in healthy donors. The PCR employed 60 Vbeta primers together with 13 Jbeta primers. TCRdb's table, derived via immunoSEQ multiplex PCR, lists solely in-frame clones and lacks some. The table lists some 89,000 clones, around 84% of them singletons. The CDR3 loop spans 13 amino acids. CDR1 and CDR2 (germline): KGHSH, LQKENI. V lost 3 bases to trimming and J lost 6 bases; unmatched junction nucleotides: 0. This chain links TRBV18 with TRBJ1-2, with 11 nucleotides matching TRBD1. This TCR was recovered from a man in his forties in good health and CMV-seropositive. The sequenced material came from PBMCs. Here the CDR3 reads CASSPGQGDGYTF. The CDR3 coding sequence is TGTGCCAGCTCACCGGGACAGGGGGATGGCTACACCTTC.